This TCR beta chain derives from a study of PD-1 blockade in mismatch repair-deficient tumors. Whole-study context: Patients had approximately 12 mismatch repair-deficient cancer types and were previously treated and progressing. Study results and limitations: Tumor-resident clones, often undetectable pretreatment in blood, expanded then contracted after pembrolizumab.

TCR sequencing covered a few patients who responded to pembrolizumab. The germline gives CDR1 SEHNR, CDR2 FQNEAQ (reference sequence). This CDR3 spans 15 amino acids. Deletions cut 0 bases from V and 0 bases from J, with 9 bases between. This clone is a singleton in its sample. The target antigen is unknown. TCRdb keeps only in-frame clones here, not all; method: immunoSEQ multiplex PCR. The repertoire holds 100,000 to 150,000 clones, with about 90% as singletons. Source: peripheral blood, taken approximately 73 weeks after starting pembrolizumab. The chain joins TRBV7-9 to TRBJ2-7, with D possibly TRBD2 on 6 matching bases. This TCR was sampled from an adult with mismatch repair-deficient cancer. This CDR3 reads CASSLAGGSSYEQYF. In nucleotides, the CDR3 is TGTGCCAGCAGCTTAGCGGGGGGTAGCTCCTACGAGCAGTACTTC.